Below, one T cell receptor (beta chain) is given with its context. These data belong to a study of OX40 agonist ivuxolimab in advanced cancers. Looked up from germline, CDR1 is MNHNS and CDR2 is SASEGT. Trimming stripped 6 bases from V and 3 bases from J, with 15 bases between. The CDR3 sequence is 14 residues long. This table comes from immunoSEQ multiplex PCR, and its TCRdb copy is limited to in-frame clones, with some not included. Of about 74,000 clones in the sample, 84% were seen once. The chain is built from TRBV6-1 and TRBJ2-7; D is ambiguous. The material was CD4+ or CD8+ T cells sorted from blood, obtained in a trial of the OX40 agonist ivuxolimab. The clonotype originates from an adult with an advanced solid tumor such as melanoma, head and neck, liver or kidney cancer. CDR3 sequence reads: CASSGRDVLYEQYF. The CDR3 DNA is TGTGCCAGCAGCGGACGCGACGTTCTCTACGAGCAGTACTTC.